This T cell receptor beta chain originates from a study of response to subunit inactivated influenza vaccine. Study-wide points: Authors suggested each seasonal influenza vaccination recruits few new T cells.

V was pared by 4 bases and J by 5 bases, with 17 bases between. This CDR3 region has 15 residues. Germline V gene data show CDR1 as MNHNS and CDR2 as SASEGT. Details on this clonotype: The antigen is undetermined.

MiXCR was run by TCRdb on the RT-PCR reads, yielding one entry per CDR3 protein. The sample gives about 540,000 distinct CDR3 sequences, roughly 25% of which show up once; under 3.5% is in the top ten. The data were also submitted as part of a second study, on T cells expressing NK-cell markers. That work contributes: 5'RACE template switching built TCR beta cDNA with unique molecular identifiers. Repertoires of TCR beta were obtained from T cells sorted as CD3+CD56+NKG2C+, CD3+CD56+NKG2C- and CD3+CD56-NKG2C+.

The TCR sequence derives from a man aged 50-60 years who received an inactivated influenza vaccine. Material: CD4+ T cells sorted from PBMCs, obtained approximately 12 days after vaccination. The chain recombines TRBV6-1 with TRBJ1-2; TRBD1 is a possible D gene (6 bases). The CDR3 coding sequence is TGTGCCAGCAGTGTAACGGGGGCCGGCATATATGGCTACACCTTC. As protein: CASSVTGAGIYGYTF.